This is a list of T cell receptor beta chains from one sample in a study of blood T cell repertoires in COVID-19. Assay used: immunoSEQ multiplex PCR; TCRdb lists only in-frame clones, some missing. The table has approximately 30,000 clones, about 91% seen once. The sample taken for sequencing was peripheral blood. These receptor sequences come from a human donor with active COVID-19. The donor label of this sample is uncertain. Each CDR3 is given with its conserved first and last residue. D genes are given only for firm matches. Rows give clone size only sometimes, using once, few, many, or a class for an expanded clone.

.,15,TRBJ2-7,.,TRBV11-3,TGTGCCAGCAGCTTAGATCGGGGTGGGCACTACGAGCAGTACTTC,CASSLDRGGHYEQYF
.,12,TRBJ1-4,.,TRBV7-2,TGTGCCAGCAGCTTAAGGGGGGAAAAACTGTTTTTT,CASSLRGEKLFF
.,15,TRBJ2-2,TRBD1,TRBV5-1,TGCGCCAGCCGACCGGGACAGGGAAACACCGGGGAGCTGTTTTTT,CASRPGQGNTGELFF
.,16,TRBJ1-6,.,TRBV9,TGTGCCAGCAGCGGCCAACAGGGATCCTATAATTCACCCCTCCACTTT,CASSGQQGSYNSPLHF
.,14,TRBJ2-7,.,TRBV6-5,TGTGCCAGCCAGTCCCCGACAGCCTACTACGAGCAGTACTTC,CASQSPTAYYEQYF
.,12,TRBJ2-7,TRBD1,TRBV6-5,TGTGCCAGCAGTCGGACAGGGGGCGAGCAGTACTTC,CASSRTGGEQYF
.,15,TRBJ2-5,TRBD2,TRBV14,TGTGCCAGCAGCCAACTAGCGGGAGGCTTGAAGACCCAGTACTTC,CASSQLAGGLKTQYF
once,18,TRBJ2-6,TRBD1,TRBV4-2,TGTGCCAGCAACCATCGGGACAGGGAAAGCTCTGGGGCCAACGTCCTGACTTTC,CASNHRDRESSGANVLTF
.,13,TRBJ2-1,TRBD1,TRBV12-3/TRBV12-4,TGTGCCAGCACTCAGGGGGCCTACAATGAGCAGTTCTTC,CASTQGAYNEQFF
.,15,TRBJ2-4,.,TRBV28,TGTGCCAGCAGTTTATCTGGCAGGGCCAAAAACATTCAGTACTTC,CASSLSGRAKNIQYF
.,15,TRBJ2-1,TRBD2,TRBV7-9,TGTGCCAGCAGCTTCACCGGGACGGGGGGCAATGAGCAGTTCTTC,CASSFTGTGGNEQFF
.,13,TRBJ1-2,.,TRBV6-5,TGTGCCTCCCAACCGGCCGGGAACTATGGCTACACCTTC,CASQPAGNYGYTF
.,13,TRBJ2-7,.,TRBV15,TGTGCCACCAGGTACGAGGTATCCTACGAGCAGTACTTC,CATRYEVSYEQYF
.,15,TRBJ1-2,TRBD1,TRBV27,TGTGCCAGCAGTTTATCGGACAGGGAGGGCTATGGCTACACCTTC,CASSLSDREGYGYTF
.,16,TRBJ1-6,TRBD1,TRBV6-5,TGTGCCAGCAGTTACACTGGACAGGGGGGTAATTCACCCCTCCACTTT,CASSYTGQGGNSPLHF
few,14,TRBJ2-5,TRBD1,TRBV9,TGTGCCAGCAGCGTAGCTTACAGGGGTCAGACCCAGTACTTC,CASSVAYRGQTQYF
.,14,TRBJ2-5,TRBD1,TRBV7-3,TGTGCCAGCAGCAGACAGGGGGCCTCAGAGACCCAGTACTTC,CASSRQGASETQYF
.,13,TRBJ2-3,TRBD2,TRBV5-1,TGCGCCAGCAGGGGACTATTCACAGATACGCAGTATTTT,CASRGLFTDTQYF
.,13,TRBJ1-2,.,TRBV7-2,TGTGCCAGCAGCTTAAGGTCGGGCTATGGCTACACCTTC,CASSLRSGYGYTF
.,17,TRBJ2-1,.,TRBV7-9,TGTGCCAGCACCTCGCGACTAGGACCTCCGACCCCGAGGGGGCAGTTCTTC,CASTSRLGPPTPRGQFF
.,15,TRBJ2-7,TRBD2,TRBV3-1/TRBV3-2,TGTGCCAGCAGCCAAGTTCCTAGCGGGACCTACGAGCAGTACTTC,CASSQVPSGTYEQYF
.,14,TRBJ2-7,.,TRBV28,TGTGCCAGCAGTTCACCGGGGGAGGCCTACGAGCAGTACTTC,CASSSPGEAYEQYF
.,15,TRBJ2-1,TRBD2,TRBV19,TGTGCCAGTAGTCTAGATCGGGGGGCCTACAATGAGCAGTTCTTC,CASSLDRGAYNEQFF
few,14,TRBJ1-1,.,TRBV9,TGTGCCAGCAGCGTAGGAGGAGGGGCGACTGAAGCTTTCTTT,CASSVGGGATEAFF
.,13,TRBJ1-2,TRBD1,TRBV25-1,TGTGCCAGCTTTGGGGCAGGCAGGGGGGGCTACACCTTC,CASFGAGRGGYTF
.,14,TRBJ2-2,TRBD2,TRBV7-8,TGTGCCAGCCTTCGACTAGCAGGCCTCGGGGAGCTGTTTTTT,CASLRLAGLGELFF
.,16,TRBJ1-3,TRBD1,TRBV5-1,TGCGCCAGCAGCTCCGGGACAGGGGTTACTGGAAACACCATATATTTT,CASSSGTGVTGNTIYF
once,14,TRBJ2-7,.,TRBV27,TGTGCCTCCCGCCTATACAGGGAAGGAGAGGAGCAGTACTTC,CASRLYREGEEQYF
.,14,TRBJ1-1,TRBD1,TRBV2,TGTGCCAGCAGTACAGGTCAGGGGGAGTTTAGAGCTTTCTTT,CASSTGQGEFRAFF
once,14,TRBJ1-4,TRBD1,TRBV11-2,TGTGCCAGCAGGAGACAGGGGGGGAATGAAAAACTGTTTTTT,CASRRQGGNEKLFF
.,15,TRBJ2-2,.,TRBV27,TGTGCCAGCAGTGTAAGAGGGCAGTTGGGCGGGGAGCTGTTTTTT,CASSVRGQLGGELFF
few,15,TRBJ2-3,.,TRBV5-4,TGTGCCAGCAGCTTCTCACAGGGAACGCAACATACGCAGTATTTT,CASSFSQGTQHTQYF
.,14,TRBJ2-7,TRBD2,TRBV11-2,TGTGCCAGCAGCCCGGGACTAGCGAACTACGAGCAGTACTTC,CASSPGLANYEQYF
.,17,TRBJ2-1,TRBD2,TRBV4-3,TGCGCCAGCAGCCAAGATCCTAGCGGGAGCTCCTACAATGAGCAGTTCTTC,CASSQDPSGSSYNEQFF
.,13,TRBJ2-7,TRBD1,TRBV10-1,TGCGCCAGCAGTAGGACAGGTCCCTACGAGCAGTACTTC,CASSRTGPYEQYF
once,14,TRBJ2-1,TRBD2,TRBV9,TGTGCCAGCACCCTAGCGGGAGCTGGGGATGAGCAGTTCTTC,CASTLAGAGDEQFF
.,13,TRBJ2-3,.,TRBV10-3,TGTGCCATCAGTGCTGAACTCAGGGATACGCAGTATTTT,CAISAELRDTQYF
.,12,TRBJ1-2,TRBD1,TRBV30,TGTGCCTGCCGACAGGGACTCTATGGCTACACCTTC,CACRQGLYGYTF
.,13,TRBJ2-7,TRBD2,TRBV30,TGTGCCGTTCTAGCGGGGGACTCCTACGAGCAGTACTTC,CAVLAGDSYEQYF
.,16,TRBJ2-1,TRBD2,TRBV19,TGTGCCAGTAGTATTAGGACGGGGGGGAGCGCCGGCGAGCAGTTCTTC,CASSIRTGGSAGEQFF
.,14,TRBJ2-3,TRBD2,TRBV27,TGTGCCAGCAGACGGGGGGGTAGCACAGATACGCAGTATTTT,CASRRGGSTDTQYF
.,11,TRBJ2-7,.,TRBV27,TGTGCCAGCAGGGACTACTACGAGCAGTACTTC,CASRDYYEQYF
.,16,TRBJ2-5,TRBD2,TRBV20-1,TGCAGTGCTAGTTTTGTGAGCGGGGGGACTCAAGAGACCCAGTACTTC,CSASFVSGGTQETQYF
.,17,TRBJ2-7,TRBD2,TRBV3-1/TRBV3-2,TGTGCCAGCAGCCACGGGACTAGCGCTAAAATCGCCTACGAGCAGTACTTC,CASSHGTSAKIAYEQYF
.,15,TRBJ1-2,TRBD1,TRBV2,TGTGCCAGCAGTGAGGGACAGAGCACTAACTATGGCTACACCTTC,CASSEGQSTNYGYTF
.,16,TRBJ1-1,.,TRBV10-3,TGTGCCATCAGTGGACTCGGCCGGGGGTCGAGCACTGAAGCTTTCTTT,CAISGLGRGSSTEAFF
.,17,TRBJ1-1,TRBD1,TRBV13,TGTGCCAGCAGCTCCCGGGACAGGGGGCGCCTGAACACTGAAGCTTTCTTT,CASSSRDRGRLNTEAFF
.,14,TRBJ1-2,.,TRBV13,TGTGCCAGCAGCTTACAGGGATCCCCCTATGGCTACACCTTC,CASSLQGSPYGYTF
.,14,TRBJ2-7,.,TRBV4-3,TGCGCCAGCAGCCAGGAGTCTAAGGCGGACGAGCAGTACTTC,CASSQESKADEQYF
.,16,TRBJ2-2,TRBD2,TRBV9,TGTGCCAGCAGCGTAGATGGCGGGGGGTTTACCGGGGAGCTGTTTTTT,CASSVDGGGFTGELFF
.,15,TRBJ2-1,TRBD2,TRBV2,TGTGCCAGCAGTGATAGCGGGGGGGCCTACAATGAGCAGTTCTTC,CASSDSGGAYNEQFF
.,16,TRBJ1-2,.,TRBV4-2,TGTGCCAGCAGCCAGGCCGAGAAGTCCGGGAAGGATGGCTACACCTTC,CASSQAEKSGKDGYTF
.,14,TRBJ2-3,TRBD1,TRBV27,TGTGCCAGCAGTCAGACAGGGTCCGAAGATACGCAGTATTTT,CASSQTGSEDTQYF
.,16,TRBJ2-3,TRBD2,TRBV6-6,TGTGCCAGCAGCTCAACCCGACTAGCGGGGAAGCATACGCAGTATTTT,CASSSTRLAGKHTQYF
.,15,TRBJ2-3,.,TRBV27,TGTGCCAGCAGTTTAAGCAGGGGCGCTCCCGATACGCAGTATTTT,CASSLSRGAPDTQYF
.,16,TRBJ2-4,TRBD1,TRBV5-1,TGCGCCAGCAGTGCGACAGGGACCCCAGCCAAAAACATTCAGTACTTC,CASSATGTPAKNIQYF
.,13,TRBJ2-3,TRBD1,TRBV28,TGTGCCAGCAGTGGGGGACAGACTCTAACCCAGTATTTT,CASSGGQTLTQYF
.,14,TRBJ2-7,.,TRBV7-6,TGTGCCAGCAGCTGGACCGAGAACAGGAACGAGCAGTACTTC,CASSWTENRNEQYF
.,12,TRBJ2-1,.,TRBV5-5,TGTGCCAGCAGCTTGTTCGGAGACGCGCAGTTCTTC,CASSLFGDAQFF